This TCR beta chain was captured in a study of T cell responses to AZD1222 COVID-19 vaccine. Concerning this clone: The antigen remains undetermined.

General study findings and limits: Close to half of spike-specific TCRs reportedly recognize unmutated variant regions. Baseline testing showed seropositivity in only five or six AZD1222 recipients.

The CDR3 contains 17 residues. The V end was cut by 2 bases, the J end by 7 bases, with 21 bases between. Germline V gene data show CDR1 as KGHSH and CDR2 as LQKENI. Profiled with immunoSEQ multiplex PCR; TCRdb holds only in-frame clones, not every one. The sample includes over 150,000 clones, around 90% of them seen just once. This TCR was sampled from an adult in good health. Sequences were derived from peripheral blood, sampled on day 0 of AZD1222 vaccination. The V gene is TRBV18, the J gene TRBJ1-5; D might be TRBD1 (6 bases). CDR3 sequence reads: CASSPGGGNRASQPQHF. CDR3 coding DNA: TGTGCCAGCTCACCAGGCGGCGGGAACAGGGCATCGCAGCCCCAGCATTTT.